Each of the 8 T cell receptor beta chains below was sequenced from the same sample in a study of cytomegalovirus exposure and HLA in healthy donors. Amplification used 60 Vbeta primers and 13 Jbeta primers. Using immunoSEQ multiplex PCR, the repertoire was profiled, and TCRdb retains in-frame clones only, with some absent. The data show 100,000 to 120,000 clones, 76% seen once. The source material was PBMCs. These receptors originate from a man aged 35-49 years in good health and CMV-seropositive.

The chain recombines TRBV4-3 with TRBJ2-5; no definite D call. Germline CDR1 and CDR2: LGHNA and YSLEER. Trimming pared 4 bases from V and 3 bases from J, leaving 9 bases between. The CDR3 covers 13 residues. The CDR3 DNA reads TGCGCCAGCAGCCCAACCGGTGAAGAGACCCAGTACTTC. This encodes CASSPTGEETQYF.

This clone was counted between two and nine times. The CDR3 spells CASSPTNGYGYTF. Here the CDR3 DNA reads TGTGCCAGCAGTCCCACCAACGGCTATGGCTACACCTTC. V gene TRBV6-5 combines with J gene TRBJ1-2; D gene ambiguous. CDR1 MNHEY and CDR2 SVGAGI come from the germline V gene. This CDR3 is built from 13 residues. Trimming pared 5 bases from V and 4 bases from J, leaving 11 bases between.

The chain links TRBV29-1 to TRBJ1-2, with D perhaps TRBD1 (6 bases). Germline CDR1 is SQVTM and CDR2 is ANQGSEA. V was pared by 4 bases and J by 4 bases, with 16 bases between. CDR3 size: 14 residues. This CDR3 reads CSVGFWGGLYGYTF. CDR3 nucleotides: TGCAGCGTTGGATTTTGGGGGGGGCTCTATGGCTACACCTTC.

The chain couples TRBV5-1 to TRBJ1-2; D is uncertain. Trimming shortened V by 2 bases and J by 1 base, and 6 bases separated the two germline ends. The CDR3 contains 13 residues. Germline loops: CDR1 SGHRS, CDR2 YFSETQ. CDR3 residues: CASSFELNYGYTF. The CDR3 DNA is TGCGCCAGCAGCTTCGAGCTTAACTATGGCTACACCTTC.

The V call is TRBV5-1, the J call TRBJ2-2; 10 bases are shared with TRBD2. Germline V lookup: CDR1 SGHRS, CDR2 YFSETQ. The CDR3 has 15 residues. J gave up 7 bases and V 0 bases, and 3 bases lay outside the gene matches. For the CDR3, the DNA is TGCGCCAGCAGCTTGGCAGCGGGAGGGATCGGGGAGCTGTTTTTT. This gives the protein CASSLAAGGIGELFF.

The V and J genes are TRBV29-1 and TRBJ2-6; a weak D match, TRBD1 (5 bases). The germline V gene has CDR1 SQVTM and CDR2 ANQGSEA. This CDR3 is 16 amino acids long. V was clipped by 6 bases and J by 2 bases, with 17 bases between them. The CDR3 here is CSVLAGLMAGANVLTF. DNA for the CDR3: TGCAGCGTATTGGCAGGGTTAATGGCTGGGGCCAACGTCCTGACTTTC.

CDR3 DNA: TGTGCCATCGGAGACAGGGTCGGGCAAGAGACCCAGTACTTC. It specifies CAIGDRVGQETQYF. The rearrangement links TRBV10-3 to TRBJ2-5; TRBD1 matches 7 bases. Germline assignment: CDR1 ENHRY and CDR2 SYGVKD. The trim removed 8 bases at V and 2 bases at J, leaving 8 bases unmatched. The CDR3 spans 14 residues.

V usage is TRBV5-6 and J usage is TRBJ1-1; maybe TRBD1 (6 bases). Looked up from germline, CDR1 is SGHDT and CDR2 is YYEEEE. CDR3 size: 17 residues. Trimming shortened V by 4 bases and J by 6 bases, and 25 bases separated the two germline ends. CDR3 sequence (DNA): TGTGCCAGCAGCCGCACAGGGTTACAACTCAAGGACGCTGAAGCTTTCTTT. As protein: CASSRTGLQLKDAEAFF.